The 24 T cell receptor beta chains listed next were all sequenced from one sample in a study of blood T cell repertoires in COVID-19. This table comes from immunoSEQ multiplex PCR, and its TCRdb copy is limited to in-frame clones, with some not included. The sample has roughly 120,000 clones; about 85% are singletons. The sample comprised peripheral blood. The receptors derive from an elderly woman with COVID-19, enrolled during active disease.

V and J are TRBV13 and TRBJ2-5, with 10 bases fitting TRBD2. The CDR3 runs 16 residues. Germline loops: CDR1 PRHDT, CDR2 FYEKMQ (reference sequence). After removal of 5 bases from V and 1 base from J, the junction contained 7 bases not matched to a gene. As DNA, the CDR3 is TGTGCCAGCAGCCGACTGAGGACTAGCGGCCAAGAGACCCAGTACTTC. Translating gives CASSRLRTSGQETQYF.

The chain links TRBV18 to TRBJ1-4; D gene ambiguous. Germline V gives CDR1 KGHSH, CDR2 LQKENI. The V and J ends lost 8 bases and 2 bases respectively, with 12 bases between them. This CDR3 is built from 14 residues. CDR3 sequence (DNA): TGTGCCAGCACAACGCGGGCGACTAATGAAAAACTGTTTTTT. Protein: CASTTRATNEKLFF. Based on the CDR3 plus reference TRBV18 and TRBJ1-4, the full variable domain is NAGVMQNPRHLVRRRGQEARLRCSPMKGHSHVYWYRQLPEEGLKFMVYLQKENIIDESGMPKERFSAEFPKEGPSILRIQQVVRGDSAAYFCASTTRATNEKLFFGSGTQLSVL.

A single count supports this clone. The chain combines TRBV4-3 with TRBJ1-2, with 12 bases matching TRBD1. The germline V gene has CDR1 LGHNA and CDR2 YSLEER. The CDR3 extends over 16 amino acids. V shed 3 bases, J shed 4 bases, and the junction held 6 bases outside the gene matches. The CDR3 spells CASSQGTGGLGYGYTF. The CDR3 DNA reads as TGCGCCAGCAGCCAGGGGACAGGGGGCCTCGGCTATGGCTACACCTTC.

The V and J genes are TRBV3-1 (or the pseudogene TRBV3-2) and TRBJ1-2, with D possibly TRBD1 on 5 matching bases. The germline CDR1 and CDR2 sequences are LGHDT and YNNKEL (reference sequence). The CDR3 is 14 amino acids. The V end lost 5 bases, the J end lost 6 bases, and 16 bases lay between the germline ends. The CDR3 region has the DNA TGTGCCAGCAGCGGGGCGGTGGTAGCCCATGGCTACACCTTC. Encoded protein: CASSGAVVAHGYTF.

The CDR3 loop is CASSQSGTGEGLGQPQHF. The CDR3 DNA follows: TGTGCCAGCAGCCAGTCGGGGACAGGGGAAGGGTTGGGTCAGCCCCAGCATTTT. This rearrangement joins TRBV3-1 (or the pseudogene TRBV3-2) to TRBJ1-5, with 10 bases that match TRBD1. Germline V lookup: CDR1 LGHDT, CDR2 YNNKEL (reference sequence). V shed 3 bases and J 6 bases; nucleotides not matched to a gene: 14. The CDR3 covers 18 residues.

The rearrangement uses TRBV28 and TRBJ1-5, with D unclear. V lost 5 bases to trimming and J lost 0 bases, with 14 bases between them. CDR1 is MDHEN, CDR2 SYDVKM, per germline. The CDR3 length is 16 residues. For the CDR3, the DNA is TGTGCCAGCAGTCCCCCACCGGGGTATAGCAATCAGCCCCAGCATTTT. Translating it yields CASSPPPGYSNQPQHF. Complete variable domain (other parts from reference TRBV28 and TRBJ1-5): DVKVTQSSRYLVKRTGEKVFLECVQDMDHENMFWYRQDPGLGLRLIYFSYDVKMKEKGDIPEGYSVSREKKERFSLILESASTNQTSMYLCASSPPPGYSNQPQHFGDGTRLSIL.

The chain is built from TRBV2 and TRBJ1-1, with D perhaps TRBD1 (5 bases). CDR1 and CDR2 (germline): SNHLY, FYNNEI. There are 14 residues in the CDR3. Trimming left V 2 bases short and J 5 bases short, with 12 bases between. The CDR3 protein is CASSETQGLTEAFF. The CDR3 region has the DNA TGTGCCAGCAGTGAAACGCAGGGATTGACTGAAGCTTTCTTT.

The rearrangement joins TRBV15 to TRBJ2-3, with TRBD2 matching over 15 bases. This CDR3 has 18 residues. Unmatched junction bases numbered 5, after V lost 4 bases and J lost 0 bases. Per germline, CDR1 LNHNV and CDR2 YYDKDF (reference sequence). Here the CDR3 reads CATSKGTSGRTSTDTQYF. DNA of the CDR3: TGTGCCACCAGCAAAGGGACTAGCGGGAGGACCAGCACAGATACGCAGTATTTT.

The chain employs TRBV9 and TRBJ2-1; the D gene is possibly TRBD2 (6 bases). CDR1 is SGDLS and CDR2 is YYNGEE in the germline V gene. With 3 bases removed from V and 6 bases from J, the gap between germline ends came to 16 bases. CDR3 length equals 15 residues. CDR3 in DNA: TGTGCCAGCAGCGGTAGCGGAGCCAAGGGCAATGAGCAGTTCTTC. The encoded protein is CASSGSGAKGNEQFF.

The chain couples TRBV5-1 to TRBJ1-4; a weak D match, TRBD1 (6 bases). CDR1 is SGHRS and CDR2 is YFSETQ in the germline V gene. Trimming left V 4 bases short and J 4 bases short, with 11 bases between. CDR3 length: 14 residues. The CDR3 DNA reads TGCGCCAGCAGCCAAGGGGGGGTTAATGAAAAACTGTTTTTT. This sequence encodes CASSQGGVNEKLFF.

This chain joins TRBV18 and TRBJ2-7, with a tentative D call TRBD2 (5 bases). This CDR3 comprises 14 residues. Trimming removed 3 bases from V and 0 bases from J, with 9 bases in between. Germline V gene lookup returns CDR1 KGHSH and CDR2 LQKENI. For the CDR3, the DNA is TGTGCCAGCTCACCGGAGGCGGGCTCCTACGAGCAGTACTTC. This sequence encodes CASSPEAGSYEQYF.

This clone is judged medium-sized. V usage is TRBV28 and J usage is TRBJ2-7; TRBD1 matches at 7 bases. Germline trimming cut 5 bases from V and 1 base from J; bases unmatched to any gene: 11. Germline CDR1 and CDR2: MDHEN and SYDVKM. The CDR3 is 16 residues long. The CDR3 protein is CASSPLTGQRSYEQYF. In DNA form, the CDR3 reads TGTGCCAGCAGTCCCTTAACGGGACAGCGTTCCTACGAGCAGTACTTC.

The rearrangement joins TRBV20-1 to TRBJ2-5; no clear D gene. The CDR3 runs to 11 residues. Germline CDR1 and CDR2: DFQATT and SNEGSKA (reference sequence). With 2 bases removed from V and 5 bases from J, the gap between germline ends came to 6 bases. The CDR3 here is CSARNMETQYF. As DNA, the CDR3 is TGCAGTGCTAGAAATATGGAGACCCAGTACTTC.

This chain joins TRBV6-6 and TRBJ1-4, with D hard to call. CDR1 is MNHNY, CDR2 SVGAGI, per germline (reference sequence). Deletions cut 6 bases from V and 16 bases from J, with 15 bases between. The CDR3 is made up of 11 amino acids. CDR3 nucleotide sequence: TGTGCCAGCAGCTACGCCGGGAAATGGTTTTTT. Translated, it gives CASSYAGKWFF.

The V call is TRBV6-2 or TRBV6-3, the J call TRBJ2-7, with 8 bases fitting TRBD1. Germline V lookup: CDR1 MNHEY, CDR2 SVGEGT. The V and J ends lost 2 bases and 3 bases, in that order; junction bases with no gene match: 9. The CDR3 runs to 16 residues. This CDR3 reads CASSYQQGGILYEQYF. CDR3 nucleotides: TGTGCCAGCAGTTACCAACAGGGGGGAATACTCTACGAGCAGTACTTC.

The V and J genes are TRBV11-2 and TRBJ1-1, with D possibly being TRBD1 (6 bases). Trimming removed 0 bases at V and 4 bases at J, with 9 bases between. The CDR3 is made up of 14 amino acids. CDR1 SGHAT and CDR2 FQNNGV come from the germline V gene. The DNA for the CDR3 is TGTGCCAGCAGCTTAGAAGGGGGAAGCACTGAAGCTTTCTTT. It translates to CASSLEGGSTEAFF.

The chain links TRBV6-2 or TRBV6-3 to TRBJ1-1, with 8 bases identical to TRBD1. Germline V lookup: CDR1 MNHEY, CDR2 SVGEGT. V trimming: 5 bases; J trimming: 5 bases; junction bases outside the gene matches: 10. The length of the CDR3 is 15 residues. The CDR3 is CASSAPQGALTEAFF. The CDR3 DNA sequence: TGTGCCAGCAGTGCCCCTCAGGGGGCATTGACTGAAGCTTTCTTT.

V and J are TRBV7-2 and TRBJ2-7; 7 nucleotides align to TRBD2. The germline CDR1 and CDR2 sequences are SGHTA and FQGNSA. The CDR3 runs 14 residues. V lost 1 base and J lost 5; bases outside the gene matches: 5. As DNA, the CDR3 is TGTGCCAGCAGCTTAGGGCGGGAGTGGAACGAGCAGTACTTC. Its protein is CASSLGREWNEQYF.

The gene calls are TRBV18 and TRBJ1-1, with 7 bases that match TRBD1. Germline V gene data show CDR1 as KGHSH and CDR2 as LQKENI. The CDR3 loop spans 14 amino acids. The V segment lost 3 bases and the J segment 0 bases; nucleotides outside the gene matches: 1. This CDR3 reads CASSPGQVNTEAFF. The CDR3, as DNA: TGTGCCAGCTCACCCGGACAGGTGAACACTGAAGCTTTCTTT.

The DNA for the CDR3 is TGTGCCAGCAGCTTAAGGAGGGCCGGCACAGATACGCAGTATTTT. Its protein product is CASSLRRAGTDTQYF. The chain recombines TRBV7-3 with TRBJ2-3, with TRBD2 as a possible D gene (6 bases). CDR1 and CDR2 (germline): SGHTA, FQGTGA. Trimming stripped 1 base from V and 1 base from J, with 9 bases between. This CDR3 spans 15 amino acids.

CDR3 sequence: CATSRMGPAGGENIQYF. The CDR3 DNA sequence: TGTGCCACCAGCAGGATGGGGCCGGCGGGAGGAGAGAACATTCAGTACTTC. The chain carries TRBV15 and TRBJ2-4, with 8 bases aligning to TRBD2. CDR1 is LNHNV and CDR2 is YYDKDF in the germline V gene (reference sequence). This CDR3 is 17 amino acids long. With 3 bases clipped from V and 7 bases from J, the junction kept 14 bases outside the gene matches.

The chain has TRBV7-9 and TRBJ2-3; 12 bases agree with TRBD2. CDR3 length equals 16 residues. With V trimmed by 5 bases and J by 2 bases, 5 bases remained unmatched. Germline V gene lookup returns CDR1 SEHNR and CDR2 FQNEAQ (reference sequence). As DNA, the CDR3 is TGTGCCAGCAGCATTACTAGCGGGGGGCCCACAGATACGCAGTATTTT. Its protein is CASSITSGGPTDTQYF.

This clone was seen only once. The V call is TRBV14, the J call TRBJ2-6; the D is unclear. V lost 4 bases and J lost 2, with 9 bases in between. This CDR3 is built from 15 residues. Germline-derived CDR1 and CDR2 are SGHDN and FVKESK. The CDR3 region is CASSPVGAGANVLTF. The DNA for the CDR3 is TGTGCCAGCAGCCCGGTCGGAGCTGGGGCCAACGTCCTGACTTTC.

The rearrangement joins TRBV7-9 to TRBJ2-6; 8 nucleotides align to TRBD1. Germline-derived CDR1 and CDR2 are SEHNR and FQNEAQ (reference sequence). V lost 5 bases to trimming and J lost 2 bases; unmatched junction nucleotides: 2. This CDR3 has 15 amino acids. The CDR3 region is CASSQQGAGANVLTF. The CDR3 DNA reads TGTGCCAGCAGCCAACAGGGGGCTGGGGCCAACGTCCTGACTTTC.